This TCR beta chain derives from a study of T cells in localized non-small cell lung cancer. The study, taken as a whole, reports: Tumor showed lower T cell clonality than uninvolved adjacent lung, where it was highest.

Turning to this clone: What it recognizes is unknown.

The junction had 1 base not matched to a gene; V was cut back by 0 bases and J by 0 bases. This CDR3 has 15 amino acids. The V gene's germline CDR1 is SGHRS and CDR2 YFSETQ. Using immunoSEQ multiplex PCR, the repertoire was profiled, and TCRdb retains in-frame clones only, with some absent. The table has fewer than 60,000 clones, approximately 83% seen once. This chain connects TRBV5-1 to TRBJ1-1; 8 bases agree with TRBD1. The sequence derives from a female donor older than 55 with stage II squamous cell lung carcinoma. Here the sequenced sample was peripheral blood, taken before any cancer treatment. The CDR3 loop reads CASSLATGVNTEAFF. In DNA form, the CDR3 reads TGCGCCAGCAGCTTGGCGACAGGGGTGAACACTGAAGCTTTCTTT.